This TCR beta chain was recorded in a study of blood T cells in healthy people across ages. Across the whole study: About one barcoded beta molecule per two T cells was the capture yield of template switching.

Primers used in a second PCR of roughly 7 to 12 cycles were a sample-barcoded 5' primer and a J-beta primer mix. TCRdb re-derived calls from the 5' RACE reads in MiXCR, one entry per CDR3 protein. The table shows approximately 1,700,000 distinct CDR3 sequences, with around 40% occurring only once. Germline values: CDR1 MGHDK, CDR2 SYGVNS. There are 17 residues in the CDR3. Trimming left V 1 base short and J 2 bases short, with 16 bases between. Sequences were obtained from blood. The chain has TRBV25-1 and TRBJ2-3; the D gene could be TRBD1 or TRBD2 (6 bases each). The TCR originated in a human donor in good health. CDR3 amino acids: CASSESGARAPTDTQYF. In nucleotides, the CDR3 is TGTGCCAGCAGTGAATCGGGGGCCAGGGCACCCACAGATACGCAGTATTTT.